This T cell receptor beta chain was obtained from a study of neurological immune-mediated disorders. Study-level points and caveats: Across subjects, expanded clones had no CDR3 amino acid sequences in common, pointing to private repertoires in all groups. The greatest TCR clonal expansion occurred in HTLV-1-associated myelopathy and the least in multiple sclerosis, which fell below healthy controls.

V trimming: 6 bases; J trimming: 3 bases; junction bases outside the gene matches: 9. The CDR3 totals 16 residues. This clonotype has at least ten counts. What it binds is unknown. Each TCR transcript was tagged with a 10-nucleotide random UMI during 5'RACE. Over 170 million TCR-beta sequences from 15-18 subjects came out of each sequencing run. TCRdb fed the 5' RACE reads into MiXCR, producing one record per CDR3 protein. The sample lists 30,000 to 45,000 distinct CDR3 sequences, about 9.9% occurring once. The rearrangement links TRBV12-3 or TRBV12-4 to TRBJ1-5; 9 bases align to TRBD1. The receptor's source is a woman aged 25-40 years with HTLV-1-associated myelopathy (HAM/TSP). Sequenced material: CD4+ T cells from blood. CDR3 DNA: TGTGCCAGCAGAAAGCCGGGACAGGGTAACAATCAGCCCCAGCATTTT. It translates to CASRKPGQGNNQPQHF.